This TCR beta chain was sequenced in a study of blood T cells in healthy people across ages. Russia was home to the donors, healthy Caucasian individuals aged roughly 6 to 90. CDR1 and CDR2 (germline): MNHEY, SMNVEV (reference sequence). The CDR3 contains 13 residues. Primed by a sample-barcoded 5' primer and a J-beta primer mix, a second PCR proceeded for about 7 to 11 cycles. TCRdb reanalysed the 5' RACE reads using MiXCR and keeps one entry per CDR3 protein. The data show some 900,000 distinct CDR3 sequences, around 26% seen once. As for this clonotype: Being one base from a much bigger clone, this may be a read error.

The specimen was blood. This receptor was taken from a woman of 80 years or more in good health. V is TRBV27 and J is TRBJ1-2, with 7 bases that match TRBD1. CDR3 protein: CAGSSDRVSGYTF. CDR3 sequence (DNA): TGTGCCGGCAGCTCTGACAGGGTCTCTGGCTACACCTTC.